A single sample gave rise to the 14 T cell receptor beta chains below, sequenced in a study of OX40 agonist ivuxolimab in advanced cancers. Assay: immunoSEQ multiplex PCR; the TCRdb copy retains only in-frame clones and omits some. The sample records some 22,000 clones, roughly 71% being singletons. The sequenced sample was CD4+ or CD8+ T cells sorted from blood, obtained in a trial of the OX40 agonist ivuxolimab. All receptors come from an adult with an advanced solid tumor such as melanoma, head and neck, liver or kidney cancer.

In its sample, this clone was seen once. V is TRBV19 and J is TRBJ2-5; the D is unclear. CDR1 and CDR2 (germline): LNHDA, SQIVND (reference sequence). Deletions cut 5 bases from V and 4 bases from J, with 11 bases between. This CDR3 has 13 amino acids. The CDR3 here is CASSQIASETQYF. Here the CDR3 DNA reads TGTGCCAGTAGTCAGATAGCCTCAGAGACCCAGTACTTC.

J is TRBJ2-1 and V is TRBV7-3; 8 positions match TRBD1. V shed 5 bases and J 0 bases; nucleotides not matched to a gene: 6. The germline V gene encodes CDR1 SGHTA and CDR2 FQGTGA. The CDR3 has 16 residues. For the CDR3, the DNA is TGTGCCAGCAGCCAGGGGGCAGCTAGCTCCTACAATGAGCAGTTCTTC. Translating it yields CASSQGAASSYNEQFF.

This clone was detected only once. The rearrangement joins TRBV11-3 to TRBJ2-5, with 7 bases identical to TRBD2. There are 16 residues in the CDR3. Germline V gene data show CDR1 as SGHNT and CDR2 as YENEEA. The junction had 10 bases not matched to a gene; V was cut back by 2 bases and J by 4 bases. The CDR3 DNA is TGTGCCAGCAGCTTAAAGACAGCGGGGAGTGCAGAGACCCAGTACTTC. As protein: CASSLKTAGSAETQYF.

The rearrangement joins TRBV6-4 to TRBJ2-2; 8 bases line up with TRBD1. CDR3 length equals 16 residues. Germline V gives CDR1 MRHNA, CDR2 SNTAGT. The V gene end was trimmed by 6 bases and the J gene end by 0 bases; junction bases not matched to a gene: 6. DNA for the CDR3: TGTGCCAGCAGCCCGGGACAGGTCGCGAACACCGGGGAGCTGTTTTTT. It specifies CASSPGQVANTGELFF.

V usage is TRBV7-2 and J usage is TRBJ1-5; maybe TRBD1 (6 bases). This CDR3 region has 15 residues. The germline V gene has CDR1 SGHTA and CDR2 FQGNSA. With 5 bases removed from V and 5 bases from J, the gap between germline ends came to 16 bases. The CDR3 DNA sequence: TGTGCCAGCAGCCGTTCCGGGACATCCCATCAGCCCCAGCATTTT. Its protein is CASSRSGTSHQPQHF.

The chain uses TRBV6-6 and TRBJ1-4, with 9 nucleotides matching TRBD1. The CDR3 is 15 residues long. The germline CDR1 and CDR2 sequences are MNHNY and SVGAGI (reference sequence). V lost 4 bases to trimming and J lost 7 bases; unmatched junction nucleotides: 7. CDR3 residues: CASSSSGTGTEKLFF. For the CDR3, the DNA is TGTGCCAGCAGTTCCTCCGGGACAGGGACTGAAAAACTGTTTTTT.

This clone turned up a few times. The V gene is TRBV9, the J gene TRBJ2-3, with D tentatively TRBD2 (6 bases). CDR1 SGDLS and CDR2 YYNGEE come from the germline V gene. The CDR3 runs to 14 residues. With 2 bases removed from V and 7 bases from J, the gap between germline ends came to 14 bases. Written as DNA, the CDR3 is TGTGCCAGCAGCGTCGCGGGGTCTACGAATACGCAGTATTTT. Translated, it gives CASSVAGSTNTQYF.

The V call is TRBV6-1, the J call TRBJ2-3; D is undetermined. Germline assignment: CDR1 MNHNS and CDR2 SASEGT. CDR3 length equals 16 residues. V dropped 0 bases and J dropped 0 bases, with 10 bases sitting between them. The DNA of the CDR3 is TGTGCCAGCAGTGAAGCATTAGGGTCGAGCACAGATACGCAGTATTTT. Amino acids: CASSEALGSSTDTQYF.

In this sample, this clone turned up a few times. The chain is built from TRBV7-2 and TRBJ2-3; no firm D call. The V end lost 1 base, the J end lost 2 bases, and 13 bases lay between the germline ends. The CDR3 has 16 amino acids. Germline values: CDR1 SGHTA, CDR2 FQGNSA. CDR3 bases: TGTGCCAGCAGCTTAGAACCAGCCGCGGTCACAGATACGCAGTATTTT. Its protein product is CASSLEPAAVTDTQYF.

The chain is built from TRBV6-1 and TRBJ2-1; TRBD2 agrees at 7 bases. The CDR3 contains 14 residues. V dropped 7 bases and J dropped 3; count of bases not matched to a gene: 6. CDR1 is MNHNS and CDR2 is SASEGT in the germline V gene. The CDR3 region is CASKQREDYNEQFF. As DNA, the CDR3 is TGTGCCAGCAAGCAGCGGGAAGACTACAATGAGCAGTTCTTC.

CDR3 sequence reads: CSVPRLAGVTDTQYF. The CDR3 DNA reads TGCAGCGTTCCGAGACTAGCGGGGGTCACAGATACGCAGTATTTT. The rearrangement joins TRBV29-1 to TRBJ2-3; 12 bases line up with TRBD2. Looked up from germline, CDR1 is SQVTM and CDR2 is ANQGSEA. With V trimmed by 5 bases and J by 2 bases, 5 bases remained unmatched. The CDR3 totals 15 residues.

The CDR3 nucleotides read TGCGCCAGCAGCCAGACAGTCCTAGAGACCCAGTACTTC. This codes for CASSQTVLETQYF. The V and J genes are TRBV5-1 and TRBJ2-5; tentative D call: TRBD1 (5 bases). CDR3 length equals 13 residues. Trimming stripped 4 bases from V and 4 bases from J, with 11 bases between. The germline V gene has CDR1 SGHRS and CDR2 YFSETQ.

This chain joins TRBV19 and TRBJ2-1, with TRBD1 identical over 8 bases. CDR1 and CDR2 from the germline V gene are LNHDA and SQIVND (reference sequence). This CDR3 is built from 19 residues. With 5 bases clipped from V and 0 bases from J, the junction kept 15 bases outside the gene matches. The CDR3 DNA follows: TGTGCCAGTAGTCCACCCGGGACAGGACTTGGGTCCTCCTACAATGAGCAGTTCTTC. This encodes CASSPPGTGLGSSYNEQFF. The full variable domain, with the rest looked up from reference TRBV19 and TRBJ2-1, is DGGITQSPKYLFRKEGQNVTLSCEQNLNHDAMYWYRQDPGQGLRLIYYSQIVNDFQKGDIAEGYSVSREKKESFPLTVTSAQKNPTAFYLCASSPPGTGLGSSYNEQFFGPGTRLTVL.

The V gene is TRBV6-1, the J gene TRBJ1-1; D is undetermined. This CDR3 region has 12 residues. V lost 5 bases to trimming and J lost 0 bases, with 4 bases between them. Germline loops: CDR1 MNHNS, CDR2 SASEGT. The CDR3, as DNA: TGTGCCAGCAGTCACATGAACACTGAAGCTTTCTTT. Amino acid sequence: CASSHMNTEAFF.